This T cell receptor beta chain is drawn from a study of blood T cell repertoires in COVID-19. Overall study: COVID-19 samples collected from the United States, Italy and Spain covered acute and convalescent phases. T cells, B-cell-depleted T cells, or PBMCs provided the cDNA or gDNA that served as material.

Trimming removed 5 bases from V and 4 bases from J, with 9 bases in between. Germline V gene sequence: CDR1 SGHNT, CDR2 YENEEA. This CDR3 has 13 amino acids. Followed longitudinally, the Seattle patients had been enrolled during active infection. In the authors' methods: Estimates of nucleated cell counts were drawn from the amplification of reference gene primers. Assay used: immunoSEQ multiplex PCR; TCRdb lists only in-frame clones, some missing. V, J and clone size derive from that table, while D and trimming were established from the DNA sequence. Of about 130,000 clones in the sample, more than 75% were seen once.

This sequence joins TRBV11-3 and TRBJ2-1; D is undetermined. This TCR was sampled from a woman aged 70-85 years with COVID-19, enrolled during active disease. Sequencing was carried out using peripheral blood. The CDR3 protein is CASSPNGYNEQFF. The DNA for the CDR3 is TGTGCCAGCAGCCCAAACGGTTACAATGAGCAGTTCTTC.